Listed below are T cell receptor beta chains from one sample, sequenced in a study of early T cells in non-severe SARS-CoV-2 infection. A single record per CDR3 protein comes from TCRdb applying MiXCR to the 5' RACE reads. The data hold tens of thousands of distinct CDR3 sequences, with about 4.5% observed a single time. The sample taken for sequencing was whole blood. The receptor source for this set is an adult who was a healthcare worker with PCR-confirmed SARS-CoV-2 infection or an uninfected control (not recorded which). The CDR3 runs from the conserved cysteine through the conserved F or W. A D gene is named only where the DNA matches it firmly. Rows may omit the clone size; those that give it use once, few, many or a size class.

d_gene,v_gene,abundance,j_gene,CDR3aa,CDR3nt
.,TRBV6-5,many,TRBJ1-4,CASSRGGQGEKLFF,TGTGCCAGCAGCCGGGGGGGGCAAGGTGAAAAACTGTTTTTT
.,TRBV3-1,.,TRBJ2-3,CASRGGADTQYF,TGTGCCAGCCGAGGGGGAGCCGATACGCAGTATTTT
TRBD2,TRBV19,many,TRBJ2-1,CASSLGTSYYNEQFF,TGTGCCAGTAGCCTCGGGACTAGTTACTACAATGAGCAGTTCTTC
.,TRBV11-1,many,TRBJ2-3,CASSLGGTSDTQYF,TGTGCCAGCAGCTTGGGGGGAACTTCAGATACGCAGTATTTT
TRBD1,TRBV29-1,many,TRBJ2-1,CSVRYYQTGGYNEQFF,TGCAGCGTCCGCTATTACCAGACAGGGGGGTACAATGAGCAGTTCTTC
.,TRBV7-2,many,TRBJ1-1,CASSSRPNTEAFF,TGTGCCAGCAGCTCCCGACCGAACACTGAAGCTTTCTTT
.,TRBV11-2,many,TRBJ1-4,CASSLEGLNKKLFF,TGTGCCAGCAGCTTAGAGGGGTTAAATAAAAAACTGTTTTTT
.,TRBV7-9,many,TRBJ1-3,CASSLGQDNTIYF,TGTGCCAGCAGCTTAGGACAGGATAACACCATATATTTT
.,TRBV20-1,.,TRBJ1-2,CSAYPPLRGMNYGYTF,TGCAGTGCTTACCCCCCTCTCAGGGGTATGAACTATGGCTACACCTTC
.,TRBV7-2,.,TRBJ2-3,CASSLTGLDTQYF,TGTGCCAGCAGCTTAACGGGGTTAGATACGCAGTATTTT
TRBD2,TRBV4-1,few,TRBJ2-5,CASSQVTPSGGRYQETQYF,TGCGCCAGCAGCCAAGTTACCCCTAGCGGGGGACGGTACCAAGAGACCCAGTACTTC
TRBD1,TRBV12-3/TRBV12-4,many,TRBJ2-3,CASRLGRGQDTQYF,TGTGCCAGCAGGCTCGGTAGGGGGCAAGATACGCAGTATTTT
TRBD2,TRBV5-4,many,TRBJ2-5,CASSLVLAGGKETQYF,TGTGCCAGCAGCTTGGTACTAGCGGGCGGGAAAGAGACCCAGTACTTC
.,TRBV7-6,many,TRBJ2-5,CASSSSWGFGETQYF,TGTGCCAGCAGCTCCTCCTGGGGGTTCGGAGAGACCCAGTACTTC